The rows below give T cell receptor beta chains drawn from one sample of a study of cytomegalovirus exposure and HLA in healthy donors. Data came from immunoSEQ multiplex PCR; TCRdb stores just in-frame clones and leaves some out. In all, the sample yields about 60,000 clones. The source material was PBMCs. The receptor source for this set is a woman in her late teens or twenties in good health and CMV-seronegative. The CDR3 runs from the conserved cysteine through the conserved F or W. The D gene is left open where the match is weak.

V gene	J gene	CDR3 length	D gene	CDR3 protein	CDR3 DNA
TRBV5-1	TRBJ2-5	15	TRBD2	CASSFLAGSQETQYF	TGCGCCAGCAGCTTTTTAGCGGGAAGCCAAGAGACCCAGTACTTC
TRBV6-6	TRBJ2-1	13	.	CASSYLWGDEQFF	TGTGCCAGCAGTTACCTGTGGGGCGATGAGCAGTTCTTC
TRBV5-6	TRBJ2-2	16	TRBD1	CASSLGTGGNTGELFF	TGTGCCAGCAGCTTGGGGACAGGGGGGAACACCGGGGAGCTGTTTTTT
TRBV4-2	TRBJ1-6	16	.	CASSQEYPGLYSPLHF	TGTGCCAGCAGCCAAGAGTATCCAGGATTGTATTCACCCCTCCACTTT
TRBV7-3	TRBJ2-7	13	.	CASSLGASYEQYF	TGTGCCAGCAGCTTGGGCGCATCCTACGAGCAGTACTTC
TRBV19	TRBJ1-1	12	.	CASTDRNTEAFF	TGTGCCAGTACTGACAGGAACACTGAAGCTTTCTTT
TRBV6-5	TRBJ2-1	15	TRBD2	CASSSSGGSYNEQFF	TGTGCCAGCAGCTCTAGCGGGGGGTCATACAATGAGCAGTTCTTC
TRBV11-2	TRBJ2-5	16	TRBD2	CASSLDRGGRGETQYF	TGTGCCAGCAGCTTAGATCGGGGGGGAAGGGGAGAGACCCAGTACTTC
TRBV11-2	TRBJ2-7	17	TRBD2	CASSLSSALAGAYEQYF	TGTGCCAGCAGCTTAAGTTCCGCGCTAGCGGGAGCTTACGAGCAGTACTTC
TRBV19	TRBJ1-2	18	TRBD1	CASSIYRGNLQANYGYTF	TGTGCCAGTAGTATATACAGGGGTAATCTCCAAGCTAACTATGGCTACACCTTC
TRBV27	TRBJ1-1	14	.	CASSVGGVNTEAFF	TGTGCCAGCAGTGTAGGGGGGGTGAACACTGAAGCTTTCTTT
TRBV19	TRBJ1-4	18	.	CASSDSICLLVDNEKLFF	TGTGCCAGTAGTGACAGCATATGTCTCCTGGTCGACAATGAAAAACTGTTTTTT
TRBV12-5	TRBJ2-7	15	TRBD2	CASGQLAGGPYEQYF	TGTGCTAGTGGCCAGCTAGCGGGGGGGCCCTACGAGCAGTACTTC
TRBV5-4	TRBJ1-3	17	.	CASSLGEGRDSGNTIYF	TGTGCCAGCAGCTTGGGAGAGGGCCGGGACTCTGGAAACACCATATATTTT
TRBV6-5	TRBJ2-5	13	TRBD2	CASRRLAGPTQYF	TGTGCCAGCAGGAGACTAGCGGGGCCCACGCAGTACTTC
TRBV20-1	TRBJ2-7	11	TRBD1	CSAGQGYEQYF	TGCAGTGCTGGACAGGGATACGAGCAGTACTTC
TRBV5-1	TRBJ1-6	15	.	CASSLAQGKGSPLHF	TGCGCCAGCAGCTTGGCTCAGGGAAAAGGTTCACCCCTCCACTTT
TRBV7-2	TRBJ2-7	13	.	CASSLRYGNEQYF	TGTGCCAGCAGCTTAAGGTACGGGAACGAGCAGTACTTC
TRBV2	TRBJ2-5	13	TRBD1	CASSGTGGETQYF	TGTGCCAGCAGCGGGACAGGGGGTGAGACCCAGTACTTC
TRBV15	TRBJ2-7	15	TRBD2	CATSRGEAGGVEQYF	TGTGCCACCAGCAGAGGGGAGGCGGGGGGGGTCGAGCAGTACTTC
TRBV5-1	TRBJ2-1	19	TRBD2	CASSLGLADRWAERNEQFF	TGCGCCAGCAGCTTGGGACTAGCGGACCGATGGGCGGAGAGGAATGAGCAGTTCTTC
TRBV5-6	TRBJ2-7	15	TRBD1	CASSGGRDRPYEQYF	TGTGCCAGCAGTGGGGGACGGGACAGACCCTACGAGCAGTACTTC
TRBV15	TRBJ2-1	12	.	CATSAHFNEQFF	TGTGCCACCAGCGCCCACTTCAATGAGCAGTTCTTC
TRBV4-2	TRBJ2-5	15	.	CASSQERSAAETQYF	TGTGCCAGCAGCCAAGAGAGGTCAGCGGCGGAGACCCAGTACTTC
TRBV6-5	TRBJ2-1	14	.	CASSLRVEDNEQFF	TGTGCCAGCAGTTTGAGGGTAGAAGACAATGAGCAGTTCTTC
TRBV19	TRBJ1-2	17	TRBD1	CASQNSALTGGESGYTF	TGTGCCAGTCAGAACTCAGCCCTTACAGGGGGCGAAAGTGGCTACACCTTC
TRBV10-3	TRBJ2-7	15	TRBD2	CAISLGEGNSYEQYF	TGTGCCATCAGTCTGGGGGAGGGAAACTCCTACGAGCAGTACTTC
TRBV7-9	TRBJ1-2	17	TRBD1	CASSRSSHTGQAYGYTF	TGTGCCAGCAGCCGATCGTCACACACGGGACAGGCCTATGGCTACACCTTC
TRBV7-9	TRBJ1-2	13	.	CASSTTANYGYTF	TGTGCCAGCAGCACAACAGCTAACTATGGCTACACCTTC
TRBV27	TRBJ2-2	13	.	CASSYGGTGELFF	TGTGCCAGCAGTTACGGGGGCACCGGGGAGCTGTTTTTT
TRBV25-1	TRBJ1-1	16	TRBD1	CASSELGTGWNTEAFF	TGTGCCAGCAGTGAATTGGGGACAGGGTGGAACACTGAAGCTTTCTTT
TRBV27	TRBJ1-1	16	.	CASSLTIRGVSTEAFF	TGTGCCAGCAGCCTCACCATCCGGGGGGTGAGCACTGAAGCTTTCTTT
TRBV11-3	TRBJ2-7	14	.	CASSLGPIAPEQYF	TGTGCCAGCAGCTTAGGGCCAATAGCACCCGAGCAGTACTTC
TRBV30	TRBJ1-6	14	.	CAWRNGIFNSPLHF	TGTGCCTGGAGGAACGGGATCTTTAATTCACCCCTCCACTTT
TRBV5-1	TRBJ1-2	14	TRBD1	CASSLDRGVYGYTF	TGCGCCAGCAGCTTGGACAGGGGAGTCTATGGCTACACCTTC
TRBV19	TRBJ2-1	14	TRBD1	CASRYRDSYNEQFF	TGTGCCAGTAGGTACCGGGACAGTTACAATGAGCAGTTCTTC
TRBV5-1	TRBJ1-1	18	.	CASSARNRVGDMNTEAFF	TGCGCCAGCAGCGCTAGGAACAGGGTGGGAGACATGAACACTGAAGCTTTCTTT
TRBV5-4	TRBJ2-7	15	.	CASSPNPTGSYEQYF	TGTGCCAGCAGCCCAAACCCGACAGGATCCTACGAGCAGTACTTC
TRBV27	TRBJ1-4	13	TRBD1	CASRARGREKLFF	TGTGCCAGCAGAGCCAGGGGGAGGGAAAAACTGTTTTTT
TRBV5-1	TRBJ2-1	15	.	CASSLDPAEYNEQFF	TGCGCCAGCAGCTTGGATCCAGCGGAGTACAATGAGCAGTTCTTC
TRBV28	TRBJ1-1	13	.	CASSLTGNTEAFF	TGTGCCAGCAGCCTGACAGGGAACACTGAAGCTTTCTTT
TRBV4-1	TRBJ2-7	14	TRBD1	CASSQPDRGLEQYF	TGCGCCAGCAGCCAACCCGACAGGGGGCTTGAGCAGTACTTC
TRBV9	TRBJ2-2	17	TRBD2	CASSVRPGLPNTGELFF	TGTGCCAGCAGCGTTAGGCCGGGACTACCCAACACCGGGGAGCTGTTTTTT
TRBV7-9	TRBJ2-1	14	TRBD2	CASSPSRGGWEQFF	TGTGCCAGCAGCCCCTCTCGGGGGGGCTGGGAGCAGTTCTTC
TRBV6-5	TRBJ1-4	15	TRBD1	CASSLFGTGDEKLFF	TGTGCCAGCTCTTTGTTCGGGACAGGGGACGAAAAACTGTTTTTT
TRBV6-5	TRBJ2-3	14	.	CASSSLTGTDTQYF	TGTGCCAGCAGTTCCCTTACAGGGACGGATACGCAGTATTTT
TRBV4-1	TRBJ2-5	15	TRBD2	CASSPLAGVLQTQYF	TGCGCCAGCAGCCCTCTAGCGGGAGTATTACAGACCCAGTACTTC
TRBV6-1	TRBJ1-5	13	.	CASRTHSNQPQHF	TGTGCCAGCAGAACTCATAGCAATCAGCCCCAGCATTTT
TRBV2	TRBJ2-7	12	TRBD2	CATQTSGTEQYF	TGTGCCACTCAGACTAGCGGGACGGAGCAGTACTTC